The rows below give T cell receptor beta chains drawn from one sample of a study of cytomegalovirus exposure and HLA in healthy donors. Sequenced by immunoSEQ multiplex PCR; TCRdb stores in-frame clones only, minus some. The sample consists of over 100,000 clones, over 60% of them appearing once. Specimen: PBMCs. The source is a woman aged 35 to 49 in good health and CMV-seropositive. Both conserved end residues are part of each CDR3. D genes are given only for firm matches. A row's size may be missing; if present it is once, few, many or a size class.

cdr3_aa	cdr3_nt	v_call	d_call	clone_size	j_call
CASSEASGLLTQYF	TGTGCCAGCAGTGAGGCCTCGGGACTACTTACGCAGTATTTT	TRBV2	TRBD2	few	TRBJ2-3
CASSPPGQDSYGYPF	TGTGCCAGCAGTCCTCCGGGACAGGATTCCTATGGCTACCCCTTC	TRBV6-5	TRBD1	-	TRBJ1-2
CSVERLAGRGEQFF	TGCAGCGTTGAACGTCTAGCGGGACGGGGTGAGCAGTTCTTC	TRBV29-1	TRBD2	once	TRBJ2-1
CASGTDRNIQYF	TGTGCCAGCGGAACAGACCGAAACATTCAGTACTTC	TRBV9	-	-	TRBJ2-4
CASTSTGTVLNEKLFF	TGCGCCAGCACCTCTACGGGGACAGTACTCAATGAAAAACTGTTTTTT	TRBV5-1	TRBD1	-	TRBJ1-4
CASAAGAIETQYF	TGCGCCAGCGCTGCGGGAGCGATAGAGACCCAGTACTTC	TRBV10-2	TRBD2	-	TRBJ2-5
CASSLGTSVSTDTQYF	TGCGCCAGCAGCTTGGGTACTAGCGTAAGCACAGATACGCAGTATTTT	TRBV5-1	TRBD2	few	TRBJ2-3
CASSLGTGAGTGELFF	TGTGCCAGCAGCTTGGGGACAGGGGCAGGCACCGGGGAGCTGTTTTTT	TRBV7-9	TRBD1	-	TRBJ2-2
CASSFLAGGRETQYF	TGTGCCAGCAGTTTTCTAGCGGGAGGGCGGGAGACCCAGTACTTC	TRBV6-1	TRBD2	few	TRBJ2-5
CAWKGLGDGGEQYF	TGTGCCTGGAAGGGACTAGGGGATGGGGGGGAGCAGTACTTC	TRBV30	TRBD2	-	TRBJ2-7
CASSYFGGEQYF	TGTGCCAGCAGTTACTTCGGGGGGGAGCAGTACTTC	TRBV6-5	TRBD2	-	TRBJ2-7
CASSLDLGGGELFF	TGTGCCAGCAGCTTAGATCTTGGGGGGGGCGAGCTGTTTTTT	TRBV7-2	-	-	TRBJ2-2
CATAGLARDTQYF	TGTGCTACGGCCGGACTAGCGCGAGATACGCAGTATTTT	TRBV5-8	TRBD2	-	TRBJ2-3
CASKSGGDTDTQYF	TGTGCCAGCAAGAGCGGGGGGGACACAGATACGCAGTATTTT	TRBV6-1	TRBD2	-	TRBJ2-3
CASGRTVNYEQYF	TGTGCCAGCGGAAGGACAGTAAACTACGAGCAGTACTTC	TRBV27	-	-	TRBJ2-7
CAWSLAGGHNEQFF	TGTGCCTGGAGCCTAGCGGGGGGCCACAATGAGCAGTTCTTC	TRBV30	TRBD2	-	TRBJ2-1
CASTVSGRTYNEQFF	TGTGCCAGTACTGTGAGCGGGAGGACCTACAATGAGCAGTTCTTC	TRBV7-2	TRBD2	-	TRBJ2-1
CASSFREGKLFF	TGTGCTAGCAGCTTCCGGGAGGGAAAACTGTTTTTT	TRBV7-7	-	once	TRBJ1-4
CASSDTNYEQYF	TGTGCCAGCAGCGACACGAACTACGAGCAGTACTTC	TRBV7-9	-	-	TRBJ2-7
CASSTQAGGAETQYF	TGTGCCAGCAGCACGCAGGCGGGGGGCGCCGAGACCCAGTACTTC	TRBV5-4	TRBD2	few	TRBJ2-5
CASSPLAGGITDTQYF	TGCGCCAGCAGCCCCCTAGCGGGAGGGATCACAGATACGCAGTATTTT	TRBV5-1	TRBD2	-	TRBJ2-3
CASSRSTSGAGETQYF	TGCGCCAGCAGTCGGTCAACTAGCGGGGCTGGAGAGACCCAGTACTTC	TRBV10-1	TRBD2	-	TRBJ2-5
CASSLGTPMIGEQYF	TGCGCCAGCAGCTTGGGGACACCTATGATCGGCGAGCAGTACTTC	TRBV5-1	-	-	TRBJ2-7
CASSLAVNYGYTF	TGTGCCAGCAGCCTGGCCGTTAACTATGGCTACACCTTC	TRBV14	-	-	TRBJ1-2
CASSFKGDEQYF	TGTGCCAGCAGTTTTAAAGGAGACGAGCAGTACTTC	TRBV28	-	few	TRBJ2-7
CASSSLGENQPQHF	TGTGCCAGCAGCTCCCTAGGGGAAAATCAGCCCCAGCATTTT	TRBV7-9	-	few	TRBJ1-5
CASSYPRTGGGTEAFF	TGTGCCAGCAGTTACCCCCGGACAGGAGGGGGAACTGAAGCTTTCTTT	TRBV6-6	TRBD1	-	TRBJ1-1
CASSLDSHGYTF	TGTGCCAGCAGCTTGGACAGTCATGGCTACACCTTC	TRBV5-4	-	-	TRBJ1-2
CATLTGTGPTTEAFF	TGTGCAACACTAACCGGGACAGGGCCGACCACTGAAGCTTTCTTT	TRBV5-4	TRBD1	-	TRBJ1-1
CASSPAQPQETQYF	TGCGCCAGCAGCCCGGCACAGCCACAAGAGACCCAGTACTTC	TRBV5-1	-	-	TRBJ2-5
CASSTGTGVEKLFF	TGTGCCAGCAGTACCGGGACAGGGGTTGAAAAACTGTTTTTT	TRBV28	TRBD1	-	TRBJ1-4
CAWSSTSGTGRGADEKLFF	TGTGCCTGGAGTTCTACCTCCGGGACAGGGAGAGGGGCGGACGAAAAACTGTTTTTT	TRBV30	TRBD1	few	TRBJ1-4
CASSLAGQMSGKTQYF	TGCGCCAGCAGCTTGGCCGGACAGATGTCGGGGAAGACCCAGTACTTC	TRBV5-1	-	-	TRBJ2-5